The source of this T cell receptor (beta chain) is a study of blood T cells in healthy people across ages. For the study at large: Template switching captured about one barcoded beta molecule per two T cells. Study-wide findings and caveats: Relative to aged donors, long-lived donors carried more naive CD4+ cells and displayed higher diversity.

Trimming took 3 bases from V and 6 from J, leaving 26 bases between them. The germline CDR1 and CDR2 sequences are MNHEY and SVGAGI. The CDR3 sequence is 18 residues long. A J-beta primer mix and a sample-barcoded 5' primer were used in a second PCR of roughly 7 to 12 cycles. A single record per CDR3 protein comes from TCRdb applying MiXCR to the 5' RACE reads. This table has 870,000 or so distinct CDR3 sequences, around 30% appearing once. The count of this clonotype is one. Its cognate antigen is unknown. Samples each had at least 5 micrograms of total RNA extracted. The sequenced material came from blood. The chain has TRBV6-5 and TRBJ1-1, with TRBD1 as a possible D gene (6 bases). The receptor was derived from a woman older than 75 in good health. The CDR3 region is CASSYLNQGTPAGSEAFF. The CDR3 region has the DNA TGTGCCAGCAGTTATCTAAATCAGGGGACACCCGCTGGGTCTGAAGCTTTCTTT.